A single sample gave rise to the 31 T cell receptor beta chains below, sequenced in a study of blood T cell repertoires in COVID-19. The protocol was immunoSEQ multiplex PCR, while the TCRdb copy is restricted to in-frame clones and leaves out a portion. This table holds about 250,000 clones, around 84% found once. The sequenced material came from PBMCs or T cells enriched from blood (not recorded which). These receptors were collected from a woman aged 45 to 65 who had recovered from COVID-19.

The sample holds one count of this clone. The V and J genes are TRBV12-3 or TRBV12-4 and TRBJ2-3, with unresolved D. The CDR3 runs 13 residues. The V end was cut by 2 bases, the J end by 5 bases, with 8 bases between. The CDR3 is CASSLNSLDTQYF. CDR3 sequence (DNA): TGTGCCAGCAGTTTAAACTCCCTAGATACGCAGTATTTT.

This chain uses TRBV25-1 with TRBJ1-1; tentatively, D is TRBD1 (5 bases). There are 14 residues in the CDR3. V lost 1 base to trimming and J lost 10 bases, with 16 bases between them. CDR1 is MGHDK, CDR2 SYGVNS, per germline. The CDR3 reads CASSELEAGDSAFF. The CDR3 nucleotides read TGTGCCAGCAGTGAATTGGAGGCGGGGGACTCAGCTTTCTTT.

This clone came up a few times. This chain links TRBV5-6 with TRBJ1-1, with TRBD1 matching over 9 bases. The V gene's germline CDR1 is SGHDT and CDR2 YYEEEE. The CDR3 loop spans 12 amino acids. J was trimmed by 10 bases and V by 3 bases; bases with no gene match: 4. In DNA form, the CDR3 reads TGTGCCAGCAGCTCGGGACAGGGTACAGCTTTCTTT. As protein: CASSSGQGTAFF.

V and J are TRBV3-1 (or the pseudogene TRBV3-2) and TRBJ1-6; D is perhaps TRBD1 (5 bases). Per germline, CDR1 LGHDT and CDR2 YNNKEL (reference sequence). V was pared by 1 base and J by 10 bases, with 20 bases between. The CDR3 totals 17 residues. The CDR3 spells CASSQGFFRQGDSPLHF. The CDR3 DNA follows: TGTGCCAGCAGCCAAGGTTTCTTTCGCCAGGGTGACTCACCCCTCCACTTT.

The V gene is TRBV24-1, the J gene TRBJ1-2; tentative D call: TRBD1 (5 bases). This CDR3 spans 15 amino acids. Germline V lookup: CDR1 KGHDR, CDR2 SFDVKD. Trimming removed 4 bases at V and 7 bases at J, with 18 bases between. In DNA, the CDR3 is TGTGCCACCAGTGACAGCCCTTCAGGGTATGGTGGCTACACCTTC. Translated, it gives CATSDSPSGYGGYTF.

This chain links TRBV4-1 with TRBJ2-7; D may be TRBD1 (7 bases). V lost 1 base and J 1 base, leaving 11 bases between the germline ends. The CDR3 length is 15 residues. Germline-derived CDR1 and CDR2 are MGHRA and YSYEKL. In DNA form, the CDR3 reads TGCGCCAGCAGCCAAGCTCCAGGGGGGTCCTACGAGCAGTACTTC. Translated, it gives CASSQAPGGSYEQYF.

The chain employs TRBV19 and TRBJ1-2; 11 bases are shared with TRBD1. Trimming cost V 9 bases and J 5 bases; bases outside gene matches: 5. Germline-derived CDR1 and CDR2 are LNHDA and SQIVND (reference sequence). The CDR3 totals 13 residues. CDR3 loop: CASGDRGSYGYTF. CDR3 nucleotide sequence: TGTGCCAGCGGGGACAGGGGGAGTTATGGCTACACCTTC.

The V and J genes are TRBV6-2 or TRBV6-3 and TRBJ1-1, with 8 bases identical to TRBD1. V gave up 5 bases and J gave up 6 bases; unmatched junction bases: 8. CDR1 and CDR2 from the germline V gene are MNHEY and SVGEGT. This CDR3 has 14 amino acids. This chain's CDR3 is CASSIGTGGPEAFF. In DNA, the CDR3 is TGTGCCAGCAGTATAGGGACAGGCGGCCCTGAAGCTTTCTTT.

The chain combines TRBV4-2 with TRBJ1-2; tentatively, D is TRBD1 (6 bases). There are 17 residues in the CDR3. The V and J ends lost 3 bases and 3 bases respectively, with 20 bases between them. Germline V gives CDR1 LGHNA, CDR2 YNFKEQ. The CDR3 here is CASSHLAGQTSDYGYTF. For the CDR3, the DNA is TGTGCCAGCAGCCACTTAGCCGGACAGACGAGTGACTATGGCTACACCTTC.

This clone occurred a few times. It is unclear where the CDR3 begins or ends on the DNA, so no DNA is shown, and the CDR3 is as TCRdb lists it. The chain joins TRBV12-3 or TRBV12-4 to TRBJ2-2; no DNA check was done on the table's D call, TRBD2. The CDR3 numbers 12 amino acids, ends counted. CDR3 sequence: CASSFGAGELFF.

This clone was counted only a few times. This chain links TRBV4-3 with TRBJ2-1; 7 nucleotides match TRBD2. Germline CDR1 is LGHNA and CDR2 is YSLEER. The CDR3 has 16 amino acids. After removal of 1 base from V and 1 base from J, the junction contained 4 bases not matched to a gene. CDR3 amino acids: CASSQVGGSSYNEQFF. DNA of the CDR3: TGCGCCAGCAGCCAAGTAGGCGGGAGTTCCTACAATGAGCAGTTCTTC.

This clone was detected a few times. This sequence joins TRBV6-6 and TRBJ2-3, with 7 bases identical to TRBD2. Looked up from germline, CDR1 is MNHNY and CDR2 is SVGAGI (reference sequence). The CDR3 runs 17 residues. The ends lost 5 bases at V and 2 bases at J; junction bases unmatched: 13. CDR3: CASSPATSTYFTDTQYF. CDR3 nucleotides: TGTGCCAGCAGTCCTGCGACTAGCACCTATTTCACAGATACGCAGTATTTT.

The J gene is TRBJ1-3, the V gene TRBV7-9; D is unresolved. With 6 bases removed from V and 4 bases from J, the gap between germline ends came to 10 bases. There are 13 residues in the CDR3. Germline CDR1 reads SEHNR; CDR2 reads FQNEAQ (reference sequence). The CDR3 sequence: CASRLPPGNTIYF. The CDR3 nucleotides read TGTGCCAGCAGACTACCCCCGGGAAACACCATATATTTT.

The CDR3 loop is CASKVGRTLNTGELFF. DNA of the CDR3: TGTGCCAGCAAGGTGGGGAGGACATTGAACACCGGGGAGCTGTTTTTT. The chain carries TRBV7-9 and TRBJ2-2, with D maybe TRBD2 (6 bases). This CDR3 is 16 amino acids long. V was shortened by 7 bases and J by 1 base, with 16 bases between the two germline ends. Germline V gene lookup returns CDR1 SEHNR and CDR2 FQNEAQ (reference sequence).

This clone has only one observation. This chain uses TRBV7-9 with TRBJ2-7; D is ambiguous. Looked up from germline, CDR1 is SEHNR and CDR2 is FQNEAQ (reference sequence). This CDR3 is built from 12 residues. Trimming stripped 6 bases from V and 4 bases from J, with 10 bases between. CDR3 DNA sequence: TGTGCCAGCAGTTACTCCCCTTACGAGCAGTACTTC. It translates to CASSYSPYEQYF.

The chain links TRBV7-9 to TRBJ2-5, with 8 bases aligning to TRBD1. V lost 5 bases to trimming and J lost 7 bases; unmatched junction nucleotides: 12. The CDR3 is 15 amino acids. Germline V gene sequence: CDR1 SEHNR, CDR2 FQNEAQ (reference sequence). The CDR3 reads CASSRQGPRSGTQYF. For the CDR3, the DNA is TGTGCCAGCAGCCGACAGGGGCCCCGAAGTGGGACCCAGTACTTC.

The CDR3 DNA reads TGTGCCACCAGTGATTCGTCGAGAAGTAGTTACACCTTC. Amino acid sequence: CATSDSSRSSYTF. This chain connects TRBV24-1 to TRBJ1-2; D is unresolved. This CDR3 is 13 amino acids long. Germline values: CDR1 KGHDR, CDR2 SFDVKD. V lost 2 bases and J lost 11, with 14 bases in between.

The chain employs TRBV4-2 and TRBJ2-3; the match to TRBD2 covers 12 bases. CDR1 is LGHNA and CDR2 is YNFKEQ in the germline V gene. There are 21 residues in the CDR3. With V trimmed by 0 bases and J by 2 bases, 15 bases remained unmatched. The CDR3 loop reads CASSQDFALAGGRGDTDTQYF. For the CDR3, the DNA is TGTGCCAGCAGCCAAGATTTCGCGCTAGCGGGAGGGAGAGGGGACACAGATACGCAGTATTTT.

This rearrangement joins TRBV28 to TRBJ1-1; TRBD1 aligns across 9 bases. Germline-derived CDR1 and CDR2 are MDHEN and SYDVKM. V lost 6 bases and J lost 5; bases outside the gene matches: 7. This CDR3 comprises 14 residues. The CDR3 DNA sequence: TGTGCCAGCAGGGACAGGGGAACGGGAACTGAAGCTTTCTTT. It yields the protein CASRDRGTGTEAFF.

The rearrangement links TRBV18 to TRBJ2-2; TRBD2 might be the D (6 bases). The CDR3 runs to 15 residues. Trimming shortened V by 3 bases and J by 2 bases, and 10 bases separated the two germline ends. The germline CDR1 and CDR2 sequences are KGHSH and LQKENI. The CDR3 protein is CASSPGLTNTGELFF. The CDR3 region has the DNA TGTGCCAGCTCACCCGGACTAACAAACACCGGGGAGCTGTTTTTT.

The genes are TRBV5-6 and TRBJ2-2, with D possibly TRBD2 on 6 matching bases. Germline loops: CDR1 SGHDT, CDR2 YYEEEE. The CDR3 is made up of 15 amino acids. V was cut by 4 bases and J by 1 base, with 11 bases left in between. CDR3 in DNA: TGTGCCAGCAGCATACCGGGAGAGAACACCGGGGAGCTGTTTTTT. Its translation is CASSIPGENTGELFF. The whole variable domain, filled in from reference TRBV5-6 and TRBJ2-2, reads DAGVTQSPTHLIKTRGQQVTLRCSPKSGHDTVSWYQQALGQGPQFIFQYYEEEERQRGNFPDRFSGHQFPNYSSELNVNALLLGDSALYLCASSIPGENTGELFFGEGSRLTVL.

CDR3 DNA: TGTGCCAGCAGTACGGGTTATTCCCTTGACGAGCAGTACTTC. Translated: CASSTGYSLDEQYF. The chain recombines TRBV27 with TRBJ2-7; D gene uncertain. This CDR3 is built from 14 residues. Trimming removed 5 bases from V and 5 bases from J, with 16 bases in between. Germline CDR1 reads MNHEY; CDR2 reads SMNVEV (reference sequence).

This sequence joins TRBV11-1 and TRBJ2-7, with a weak D call TRBD2 (6 bases). V lost 1 base, J lost 3 bases, and 13 bases lay in between. Germline assignment: CDR1 SGHAT and CDR2 FQDESV (reference sequence). The CDR3 totals 15 residues. The CDR3 DNA sequence: TGTGCCAGCAGCTTAGGTTCGGGAGCCAACTACGAGCAGTACTTC. Translating it yields CASSLGSGANYEQYF.

The CDR3 coding sequence is TGTGCCAGCAGTACAGCTCGACCGGGACAGGAGGCCCCGAACACCGGGGAGCTGTTTTTT. Protein sequence: CASSTARPGQEAPNTGELFF. The V call is TRBV28, the J call TRBJ2-2, with 8 bases identical to TRBD1. The V and J ends lost 5 bases and 0 bases, in that order; junction bases with no gene match: 17. The CDR3 consists of 20 residues. Germline CDR1 reads MDHEN; CDR2 reads SYDVKM.

This chain links TRBV19 with TRBJ2-6, with TRBD1 identical over 9 bases. This CDR3 is 18 amino acids long. J was trimmed by 1 base and V by 5 bases; bases with no gene match: 9. Germline CDR1 reads LNHDA; CDR2 reads SQIVND (reference sequence). CDR3: CASSSGDREASGANVLTF. The DNA for the CDR3 is TGTGCCAGTAGTTCAGGGGACAGGGAAGCTTCTGGGGCCAACGTCCTGACTTTC.

This chain connects TRBV10-1 to TRBJ2-3, with TRBD2 as a possible D gene (5 bases). Per the germline V gene, CDR1 is WNHNN and CDR2 is SYGVQD (reference sequence). Trimming took off 0 bases at V and 0 bases at J, with 7 bases between the two ends. The CDR3 totals 15 residues. The CDR3: CASSESRASTDTQYF. The CDR3 bases are TGCGCCAGCAGTGAGTCGAGGGCAAGCACAGATACGCAGTATTTT.

In this sample, this clone turned up many times. The chain is built from TRBV4-2 and TRBJ2-7; D is unclear. Trimming took off 0 bases at V and 1 base at J, with 10 bases between the two ends. Germline V lookup: CDR1 LGHNA, CDR2 YNFKEQ. The CDR3 runs 15 residues. CDR3 nucleotides: TGTGCCAGCAGCCAAGAAGTCGGTCCATCCTACGAGCAGTACTTC. Residues: CASSQEVGPSYEQYF.

The rearrangement links TRBV3-1 (or the pseudogene TRBV3-2) to TRBJ2-5; D may be TRBD1 (5 bases). Germline CDR1 is LGHDT and CDR2 is YNNKEL (reference sequence). The CDR3 spans 16 residues. V gave up 0 bases and J gave up 0 bases, with 11 bases separating them. CDR3 loop: CASSQEGALYQETQYF. CDR3 coding DNA: TGTGCCAGCAGCCAAGAAGGGGCCCTGTACCAAGAGACCCAGTACTTC.

The V gene is TRBV2, the J gene TRBJ2-1, with unresolved D. This CDR3 is built from 15 residues. Germline V gene data show CDR1 as SNHLY and CDR2 as FYNNEI. The V end lost 4 bases, the J end lost 0 bases, and 10 bases lay between the germline ends. The CDR3 loop reads CASSGVSSSYNEQFF. The CDR3 DNA follows: TGTGCCAGCAGTGGCGTCTCAAGCTCCTACAATGAGCAGTTCTTC.

The genes are TRBV11-2 and TRBJ1-1; unclear D gene. Trimming stripped 6 bases from V and 0 bases from J, with 8 bases between. Germline-derived CDR1 and CDR2 are SGHAT and FQNNGV. The CDR3 runs to 13 residues. The CDR3 here is CASRAALNTEAFF. In nucleotides, the CDR3 is TGTGCCAGCAGGGCGGCCTTGAACACTGAAGCTTTCTTT.

This rearrangement joins TRBV5-6 to TRBJ2-7, with D unresolved. Germline lookup yields CDR1 SGHDT and CDR2 YYEEEE. V lost 4 bases, J lost 2 bases, and 7 bases lay in between. CDR3 size: 12 residues. The CDR3 nucleotides read TGTGCCAGCAGCCTCGGTACCTACGAGCAGTACTTC. This sequence encodes CASSLGTYEQYF.